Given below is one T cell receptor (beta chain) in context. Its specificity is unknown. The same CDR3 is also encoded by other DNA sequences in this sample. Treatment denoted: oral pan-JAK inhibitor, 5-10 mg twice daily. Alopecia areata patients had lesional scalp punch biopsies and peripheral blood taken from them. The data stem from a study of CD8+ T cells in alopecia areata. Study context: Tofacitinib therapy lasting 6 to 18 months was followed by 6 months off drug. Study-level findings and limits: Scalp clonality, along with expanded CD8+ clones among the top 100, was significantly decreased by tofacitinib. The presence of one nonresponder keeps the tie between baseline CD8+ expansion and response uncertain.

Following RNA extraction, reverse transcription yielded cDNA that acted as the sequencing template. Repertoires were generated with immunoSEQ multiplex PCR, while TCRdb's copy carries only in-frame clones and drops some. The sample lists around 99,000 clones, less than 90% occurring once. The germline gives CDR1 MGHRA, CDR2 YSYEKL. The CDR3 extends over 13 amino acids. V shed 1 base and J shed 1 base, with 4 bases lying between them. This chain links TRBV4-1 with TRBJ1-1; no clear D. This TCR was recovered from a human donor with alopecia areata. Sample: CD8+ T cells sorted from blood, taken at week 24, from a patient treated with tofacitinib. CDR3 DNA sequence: TGCGCCAGCAGCCAAGTGGAGAACACTGAAGCTTTCTTT. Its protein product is CASSQVENTEAFF.